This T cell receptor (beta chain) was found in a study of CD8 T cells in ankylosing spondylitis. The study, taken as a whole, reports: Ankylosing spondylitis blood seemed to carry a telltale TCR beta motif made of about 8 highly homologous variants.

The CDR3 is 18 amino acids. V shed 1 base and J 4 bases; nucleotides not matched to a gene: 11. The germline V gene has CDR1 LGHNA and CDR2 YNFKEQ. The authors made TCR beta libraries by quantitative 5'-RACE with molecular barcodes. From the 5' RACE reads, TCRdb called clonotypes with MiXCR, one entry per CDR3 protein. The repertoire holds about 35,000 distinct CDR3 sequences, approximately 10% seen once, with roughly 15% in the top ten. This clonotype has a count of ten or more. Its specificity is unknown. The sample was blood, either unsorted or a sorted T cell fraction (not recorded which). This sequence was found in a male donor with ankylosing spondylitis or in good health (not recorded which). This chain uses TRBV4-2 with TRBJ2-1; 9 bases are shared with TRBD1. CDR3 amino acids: CASSQAGSYRGPYNEQFF. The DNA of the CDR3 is TGTGCCAGCAGCCAAGCGGGGTCTTACAGGGGGCCATACAATGAGCAGTTCTTC.